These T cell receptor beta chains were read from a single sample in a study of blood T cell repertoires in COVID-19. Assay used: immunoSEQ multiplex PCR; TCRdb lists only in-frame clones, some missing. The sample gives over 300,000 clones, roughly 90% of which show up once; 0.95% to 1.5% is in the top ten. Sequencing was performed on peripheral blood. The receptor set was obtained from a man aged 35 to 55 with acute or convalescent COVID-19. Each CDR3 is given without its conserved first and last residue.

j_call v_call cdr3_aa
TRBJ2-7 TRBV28 ASRGTSHDPSQY
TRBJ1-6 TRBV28 ASRNGGYNSPLH
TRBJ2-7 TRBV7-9 ASRDRESYEQY
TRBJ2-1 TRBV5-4 ASSRDASGNEQF
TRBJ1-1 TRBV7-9 ASSDEEQGVTEAF
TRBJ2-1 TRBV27 ASSSLEDRGGQGEQF
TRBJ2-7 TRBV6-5 ASSYHRDRGHEQY
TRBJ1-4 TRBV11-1 ASSSRQSDEKLF
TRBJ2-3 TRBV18 ASSPGLAGDTQY
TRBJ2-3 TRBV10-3 AIRSTGTSADTQY
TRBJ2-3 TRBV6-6 ASRRGGVADTDTQY
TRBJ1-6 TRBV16 ASSRQENSPLH
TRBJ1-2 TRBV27 ASKTGGYGYT
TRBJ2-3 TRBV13 ASSSAGQGNTDTQY
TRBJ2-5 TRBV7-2 ASSQGVTSGRQETQY
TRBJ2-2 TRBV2 ASSAGEPGELF
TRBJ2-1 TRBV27 ASSLNYPEYYNEQF
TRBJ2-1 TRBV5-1 ASSQGQISYNEQF
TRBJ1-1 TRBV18 ASSPQGGTEAF
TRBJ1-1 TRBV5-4 ASSSSTGDTEAF
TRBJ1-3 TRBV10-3 AISDPAPRVAGNTIY
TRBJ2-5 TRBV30 APNPGLGQETQY
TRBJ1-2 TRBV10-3 AIRDGQPSGYGYT
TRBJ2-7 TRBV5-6 ASSLVTGSEQY
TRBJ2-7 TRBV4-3 ASSQRRQDHRDEQY
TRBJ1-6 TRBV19 ASRTGTNNSPLH
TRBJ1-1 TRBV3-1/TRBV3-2 ASSPGAVRGNTEAF
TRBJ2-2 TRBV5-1 ASSLTAVTGELF
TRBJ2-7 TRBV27 ASSQTFVPGVPYEQY
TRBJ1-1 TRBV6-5 ASSSGQGRTEAF
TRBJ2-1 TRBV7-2 ASSLTSGGANEQF
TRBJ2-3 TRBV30 AWSSPLRDRLDTQY
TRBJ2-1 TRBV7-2 ASSHSGGARNEQF
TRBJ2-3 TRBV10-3 ATAGMGAGVIGTDTQY
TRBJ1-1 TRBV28 ASTQTGTEAF
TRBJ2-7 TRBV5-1 ASSLGLSSSYEQY
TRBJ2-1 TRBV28 ASSYGSRGRVREQF
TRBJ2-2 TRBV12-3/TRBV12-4 ASSGGRVELF
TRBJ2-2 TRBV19 ASSIFSGVNTGELF
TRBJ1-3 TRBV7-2 ASSLAQGRNTIY
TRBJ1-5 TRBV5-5 ASSLGTGRRPQH
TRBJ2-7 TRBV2 ASSLPYEQY
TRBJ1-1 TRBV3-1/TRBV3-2 ASSHPRTGGWTEAF
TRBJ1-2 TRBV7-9 ASSLGQGGGYT
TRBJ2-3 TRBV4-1 ASSQGATSGSPDTQY
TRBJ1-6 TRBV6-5 ASSYGTGGGSPLH